A few counts support the clone carrying this T cell receptor beta chain. The V end lost 8 bases, the J end lost 2 bases, and 9 bases lay between the germline ends. Germline CDR1 is KGHDR and CDR2 is SFDVKD. CDR3 size: 13 residues. This record comes from a study of Graves' ophthalmopathy and Graves' hyperthyroidism. RNA transcripts served as template for amplifying TCR beta CDR3 sequences. RT-PCR was first run with HTBI primers, then multiplex PCR in a second round. In TCRdb, the multiplex PCR reads were re-called with MiXCR into one record per CDR3 protein. The sample lists 300,000 to 500,000 distinct CDR3 sequences, approximately 15% seen once, with 5.5% to 7% in the top ten.

The material sequenced was peripheral blood. The TCR sequence derives from a woman in her late teens or twenties with stable Graves' hyperthyroidism. This chain uses TRBV24-1 with TRBJ1-3; D gene unclear. The chain's CDR3 is CATIVVAGNTIYF. CDR3 DNA: TGTGCCACCATAGTCGTTGCTGGAAACACCATATATTTT.